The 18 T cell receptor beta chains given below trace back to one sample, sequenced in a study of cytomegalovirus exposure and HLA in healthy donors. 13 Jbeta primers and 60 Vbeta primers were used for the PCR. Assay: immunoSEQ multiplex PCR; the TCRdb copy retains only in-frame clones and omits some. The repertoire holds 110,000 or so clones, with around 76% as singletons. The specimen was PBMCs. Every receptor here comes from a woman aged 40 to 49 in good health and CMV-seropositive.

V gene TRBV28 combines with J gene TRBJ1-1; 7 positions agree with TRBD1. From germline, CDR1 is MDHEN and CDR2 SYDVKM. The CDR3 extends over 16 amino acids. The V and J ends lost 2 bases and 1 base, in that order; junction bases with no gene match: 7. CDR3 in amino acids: CASSLRQGLQNTEAFF. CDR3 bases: TGTGCCAGCAGTTTACGACAGGGCTTACAGAACACTGAAGCTTTCTTT.

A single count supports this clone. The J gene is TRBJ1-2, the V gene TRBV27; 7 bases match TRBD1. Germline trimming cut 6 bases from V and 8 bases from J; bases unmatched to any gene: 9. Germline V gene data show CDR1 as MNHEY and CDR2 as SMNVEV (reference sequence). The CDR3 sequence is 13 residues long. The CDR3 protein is CASRQQGPGGYTF. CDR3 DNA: TGTGCCAGCAGACAACAGGGGCCCGGGGGCTACACCTTC.

CDR3 sequence reads: CAWSVGSANTGELFF. The CDR3 region has the DNA TGTGCCTGGAGTGTAGGCAGCGCGAACACCGGGGAGCTGTTTTTT. The V and J genes are TRBV30 and TRBJ2-2; D is undetermined. This CDR3 region has 15 residues. Germline-derived CDR1 and CDR2 are GTSNPN and SVGIG (reference sequence). Between the trimmed V and J ends, which lost 0 bases and 0 bases, there was a span of 8 bases.

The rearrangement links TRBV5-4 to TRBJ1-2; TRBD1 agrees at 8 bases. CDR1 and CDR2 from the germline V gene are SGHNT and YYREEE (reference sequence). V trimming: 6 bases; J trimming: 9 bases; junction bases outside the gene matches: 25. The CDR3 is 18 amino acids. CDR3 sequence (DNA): TGTGCCAGCACCTCCTCGGGGCAGGGGGCGTTTGGGTCTAGGAGCTACACCTTC. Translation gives CASTSSGQGAFGSRSYTF.

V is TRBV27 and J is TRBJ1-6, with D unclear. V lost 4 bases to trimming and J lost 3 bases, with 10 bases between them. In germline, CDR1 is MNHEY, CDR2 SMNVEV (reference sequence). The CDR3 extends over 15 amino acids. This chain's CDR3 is CASSSVTNYNSPLHF. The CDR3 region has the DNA TGTGCCAGCAGTTCCGTGACAAACTATAATTCACCCCTCCACTTT.

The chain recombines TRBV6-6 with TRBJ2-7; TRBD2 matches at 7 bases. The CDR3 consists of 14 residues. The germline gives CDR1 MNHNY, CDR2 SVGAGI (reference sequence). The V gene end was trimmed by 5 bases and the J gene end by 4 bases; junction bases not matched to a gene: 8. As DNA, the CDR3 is TGTGCCAGCAGTCTCTATGGACTAGGATACGAGCAGTACTTC. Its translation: CASSLYGLGYEQYF.

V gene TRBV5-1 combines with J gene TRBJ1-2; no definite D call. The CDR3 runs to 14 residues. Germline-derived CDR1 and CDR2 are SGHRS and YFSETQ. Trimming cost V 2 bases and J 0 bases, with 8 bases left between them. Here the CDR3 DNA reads TGCGCCAGCAGCTTCGGCGGGACTAACTATGGCTACACCTTC. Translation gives CASSFGGTNYGYTF.

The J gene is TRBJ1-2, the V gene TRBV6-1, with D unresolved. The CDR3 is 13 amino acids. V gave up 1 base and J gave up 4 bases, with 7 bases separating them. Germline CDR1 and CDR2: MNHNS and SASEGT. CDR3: CASSEGQVYGYTF. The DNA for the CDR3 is TGTGCCAGCAGTGAAGGTCAGGTCTATGGCTACACCTTC.

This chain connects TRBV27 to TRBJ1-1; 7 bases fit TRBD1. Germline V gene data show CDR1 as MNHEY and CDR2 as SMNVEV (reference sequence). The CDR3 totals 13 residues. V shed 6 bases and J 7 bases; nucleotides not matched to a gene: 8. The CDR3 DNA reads TGTGCCAGCAGACTCAGGGGGGCCTTTGAAGCTTTCTTT. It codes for CASRLRGAFEAFF.

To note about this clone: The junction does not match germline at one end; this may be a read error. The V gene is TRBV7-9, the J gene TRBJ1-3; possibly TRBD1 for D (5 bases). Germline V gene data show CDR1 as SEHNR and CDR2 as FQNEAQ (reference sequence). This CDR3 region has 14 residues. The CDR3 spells CSSSPFRQGNTIYF. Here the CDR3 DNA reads TGTTCCAGCAGCCCATTTCGACAGGGAAACACCATATATTTT.

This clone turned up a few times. The CDR3 DNA reads TGTGCCAGTAGTATGACAGTCGTTAGCTCCTACGAGCAGTACTTC. Protein sequence: CASSMTVVSSYEQYF. The chain joins TRBV19 to TRBJ2-7; D might be TRBD1 (5 bases). V was cut by 3 bases and J by 0 bases, with 12 bases left in between. The CDR3 is made up of 15 amino acids. The germline V gene has CDR1 LNHDA and CDR2 SQIVND (reference sequence).

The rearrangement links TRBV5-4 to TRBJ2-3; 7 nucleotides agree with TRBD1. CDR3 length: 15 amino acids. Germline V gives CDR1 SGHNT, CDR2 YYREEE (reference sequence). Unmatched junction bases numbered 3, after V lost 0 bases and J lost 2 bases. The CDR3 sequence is CASSLGGQTTDTQYF. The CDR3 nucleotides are TGTGCCAGCAGCTTGGGGGGACAGACCACAGATACGCAGTATTTT.

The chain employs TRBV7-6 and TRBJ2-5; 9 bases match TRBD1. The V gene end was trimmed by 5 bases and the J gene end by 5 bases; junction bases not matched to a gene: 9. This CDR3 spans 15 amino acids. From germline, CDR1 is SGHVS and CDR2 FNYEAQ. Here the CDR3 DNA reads TGTGCCAGCAGCCCTACAGGGGGCGGGGTGGAGACCCAGTACTTC. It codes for CASSPTGGGVETQYF.

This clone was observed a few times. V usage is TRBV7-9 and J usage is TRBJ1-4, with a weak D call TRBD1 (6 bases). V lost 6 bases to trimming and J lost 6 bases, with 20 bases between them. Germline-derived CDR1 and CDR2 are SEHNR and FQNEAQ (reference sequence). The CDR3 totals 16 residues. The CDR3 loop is CASRNEWGGADEKLFF. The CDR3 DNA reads TGTGCCAGCAGAAATGAATGGGGGGGCGCGGATGAAAAACTGTTTTTT.

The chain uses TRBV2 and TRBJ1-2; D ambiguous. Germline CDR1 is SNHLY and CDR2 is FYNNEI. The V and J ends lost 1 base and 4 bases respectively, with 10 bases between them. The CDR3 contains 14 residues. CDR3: CASSEVRDGYGYTF. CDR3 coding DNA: TGTGCCAGCAGTGAAGTGAGGGATGGCTATGGCTACACCTTC.

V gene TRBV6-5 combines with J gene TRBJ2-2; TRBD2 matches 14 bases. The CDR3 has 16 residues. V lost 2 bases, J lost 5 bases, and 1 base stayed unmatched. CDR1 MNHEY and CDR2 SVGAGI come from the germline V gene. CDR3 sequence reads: CASSYGTSGGTGELFF. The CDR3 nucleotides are TGTGCCAGCAGTTACGGGACTAGCGGGGGTACCGGGGAGCTGTTTTTT.

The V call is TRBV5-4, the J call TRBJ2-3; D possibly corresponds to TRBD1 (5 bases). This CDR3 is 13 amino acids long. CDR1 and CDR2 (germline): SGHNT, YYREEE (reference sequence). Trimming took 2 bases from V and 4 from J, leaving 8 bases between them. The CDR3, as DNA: TGTGCCAGCAGCTTTGTAGGGGCAGATACGCAGTATTTT. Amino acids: CASSFVGADTQYF.

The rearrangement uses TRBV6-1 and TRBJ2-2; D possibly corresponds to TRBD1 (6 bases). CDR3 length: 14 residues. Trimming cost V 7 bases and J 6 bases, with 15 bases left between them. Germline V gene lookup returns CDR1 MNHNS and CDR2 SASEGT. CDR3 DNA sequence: TGTGCCAGCACTTTCAACAGGGATCCCGGGGAGCTGTTTTTT. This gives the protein CASTFNRDPGELFF.